The 16 T cell receptor beta chains below were found in one sample sequenced in a study of blood T cell repertoires in COVID-19. Measured with immunoSEQ multiplex PCR; TCRdb has only the in-frame clones, and not every one. Seen here are 150,000 to 200,000 clones, about 74% observed once, and the top ten hold 8% to 9.5%. Sequenced sample: peripheral blood. The receptor source for this set is a man aged 55 to 70 with acute or convalescent COVID-19.

The rearrangement links TRBV9 to TRBJ1-1; D is unresolved. Germline V gene sequence: CDR1 SGDLS, CDR2 YYNGEE. With 3 bases removed from V and 3 bases from J, the gap between germline ends came to 6 bases. CDR3 size: 12 residues. CDR3 protein: CASSALDTEAFF. Written as DNA, the CDR3 is TGTGCCAGCAGCGCCCTTGACACTGAAGCTTTCTTT.

The gene calls are TRBV19 and TRBJ1-1; no definite D call. V shed 3 bases and J shed 0 bases, with 5 bases lying between them. There are 13 residues in the CDR3. Germline values: CDR1 LNHDA, CDR2 SQIVND (reference sequence). As DNA, the CDR3 is TGTGCCAGTAGTATCCGGGTGAACACTGAAGCTTTCTTT. Translating gives CASSIRVNTEAFF. The full variable domain, completed using reference TRBV19 and TRBJ1-1, is DGGITQSPKYLFRKEGQNVTLSCEQNLNHDAMYWYRQDPGQGLRLIYYSQIVNDFQKGDIAEGYSVSREKKESFPLTVTSAQKNPTAFYLCASSIRVNTEAFFGQGTRLTVV.

The gene calls are TRBV7-8 and TRBJ2-7; TRBD1 matches 8 bases. V was clipped by 5 bases and J by 2 bases; unmatched bases: 8. Looked up from germline, CDR1 is SGHVS and CDR2 is FQNEAQ. The length of the CDR3 is 15 residues. CDR3 residues: CASSPKRDRTYEQYF. For the CDR3, the DNA is TGTGCCAGCAGCCCAAAAAGGGACAGGACCTACGAGCAGTACTTC. Combining the CDR3 with reference TRBV7-8 and TRBJ2-7 gives the whole variable domain GAGVSQSPRYKVAKRGQDVALRCDPISGHVSLFWYQQALGQGPEFLTYFQNEAQLDKSGLPSDRFFAERPEGSVSTLKIQRTQQEDSAVYLCASSPKRDRTYEQYFGPGTRLTVT.

The rearrangement links TRBV4-2 to TRBJ2-5; D is perhaps TRBD2 (5 bases). The CDR3 covers 15 residues. CDR1 and CDR2 (germline): LGHNA, YNFKEQ. With 6 bases removed from V and 0 bases from J, the gap between germline ends came to 14 bases. Written as DNA, the CDR3 is TGTGCCAGCAGATTGGAGGAGTCTAACCAAGAGACCCAGTACTTC. Its protein product is CASRLEESNQETQYF.

V and J are TRBV5-1 and TRBJ1-1; 12 bases are shared with TRBD1. Germline V lookup: CDR1 SGHRS, CDR2 YFSETQ. There are 14 residues in the CDR3. After removal of 4 bases from V and 6 bases from J, the junction contained 4 bases not matched to a gene. The chain's CDR3 is CASSLGQGAPEAFF. The CDR3 DNA is TGCGCCAGCAGCCTGGGACAGGGGGCGCCTGAAGCTTTCTTT.

This chain links TRBV6-5 with TRBJ2-2; unclear D gene. The CDR3 runs 15 residues. CDR1 MNHEY and CDR2 SVGAGI come from the germline V gene. V was trimmed by 0 bases and J by 0 bases, leaving 5 bases between them. This CDR3 is CASSYSRANTGELFF. The DNA of the CDR3 is TGTGCCAGCAGTTACTCCCGGGCGAACACCGGGGAGCTGTTTTTT.

This clone was seen a few times. The CDR3 DNA follows: TGCGCCAGCAGCTTAGGGGACAGTTATGGCTACACCTTC. As protein: CASSLGDSYGYTF. The chain employs TRBV5-1 and TRBJ1-2, with 7 bases fitting TRBD1. CDR3 length equals 13 residues. The ends lost 2 bases at V and 5 bases at J; junction bases unmatched: 3. Looked up from germline, CDR1 is SGHRS and CDR2 is YFSETQ.

DNA for the CDR3: TGTGCCAGCAGTGCGGTGTCCTCTGGAAACACCATATATTTT. Amino acid sequence: CASSAVSSGNTIYF. The V and J genes are TRBV5-6 and TRBJ1-3; D unclear. The germline V and J ends were trimmed by 5 bases and 0 bases, with 9 bases remaining between them. CDR1 and CDR2 from the germline V gene are SGHDT and YYEEEE. This CDR3 has 14 residues.

This clone was found once. The rearrangement links TRBV24-1 to TRBJ2-6; no clear D gene. V shed 2 bases and J shed 1 base, with 8 bases lying between them. The CDR3 covers 16 residues. Germline CDR1 reads KGHDR; CDR2 reads SFDVKD. CDR3 coding DNA: TGTGCCACCAGTGATTCAGAAGTTTCTGGGGCCAACGTCCTGACTTTC. Amino acid sequence: CATSDSEVSGANVLTF.

The chain joins TRBV5-1 to TRBJ2-7; 7 nucleotides line up with TRBD1. In germline, CDR1 is SGHRS, CDR2 YFSETQ. The J segment lost 3 bases and the V segment lost 3 bases, leaving 12 bases of the junction unmatched. CDR3 length: 16 amino acids. CDR3: CASSSHRQGKGYEQYF. The CDR3 DNA sequence: TGCGCCAGCAGCTCACATCGACAGGGAAAGGGCTACGAGCAGTACTTC.

The genes are TRBV3-1 (or the pseudogene TRBV3-2) and TRBJ1-4; the match to TRBD1 covers 8 bases. The CDR3 has 17 residues. Trimming cost V 1 base and J 0 bases; bases outside gene matches: 4. Germline assignment: CDR1 LGHDT and CDR2 YNNKEL (reference sequence). The CDR3 spells CASSQVGTGATNEKLFF. The DNA of the CDR3 is TGTGCCAGCAGCCAAGTAGGGACAGGAGCAACTAATGAAAAACTGTTTTTT.

The chain carries TRBV10-3 and TRBJ2-3; D possibly corresponds to TRBD1 (6 bases). Germline CDR1 ENHRY, CDR2 SYGVKD. CDR3 length equals 13 residues. Deletions cut 8 bases from V and 0 bases from J, with 9 bases between. The DNA of the CDR3 is TGTGCCATCCGGGACACCAGCACAGATACGCAGTATTTT. It encodes CAIRDTSTDTQYF.

V gene TRBV5-4 combines with J gene TRBJ1-2; 11 positions match TRBD1. The CDR3 is 15 residues long. The germline V gene has CDR1 SGHNT and CDR2 YYREEE (reference sequence). The V and J ends lost 2 bases and 7 bases, in that order; junction bases with no gene match: 7. The CDR3 region is CASSFGGQGAGGYTF. The CDR3 DNA reads as TGTGCCAGCAGCTTTGGAGGACAGGGGGCAGGTGGCTACACCTTC.

The gene calls are TRBV6-2 or TRBV6-3 and TRBJ1-1; 8 positions agree with TRBD1. CDR1 MNHEY and CDR2 SVGEGT come from the germline V gene. This CDR3 region has 17 residues. V gave up 0 bases and J gave up 0 bases; unmatched junction bases: 6. The CDR3: CASSYSRTGGLNTEAFF. The DNA for the CDR3 is TGTGCCAGCAGTTACTCGCGTACAGGGGGATTGAACACTGAAGCTTTCTTT.

The chain recombines TRBV5-1 with TRBJ2-1; 7 nucleotides match TRBD1. The J segment lost 2 bases and the V segment lost 1 base, leaving 12 bases of the junction unmatched. Germline V gene data show CDR1 as SGHRS and CDR2 as YFSETQ. This CDR3 has 18 residues. As DNA, the CDR3 is TGCGCCAGCAGCTTGCCAAACCAGACAGGGCCTGCCTACAATGAGCAGTTCTTC. As protein: CASSLPNQTGPAYNEQFF. The full variable domain, with the rest looked up from reference TRBV5-1 and TRBJ2-1, is KAGVTQTPRYLIKTRGQQVTLSCSPISGHRSVSWYQQTPGQGLQFLFEYFSETQRNKGNFPGRFSGRQFSNSRSEMNVSTLELGDSALYLCASSLPNQTGPAYNEQFFGPGTRLTVL.

V gene TRBV27 combines with J gene TRBJ1-2; 7 nucleotides match TRBD1. This CDR3 has 15 residues. Unmatched junction bases numbered 7, after V lost 3 bases and J lost 3 bases. Germline CDR1 is MNHEY and CDR2 is SMNVEV (reference sequence). The CDR3 sequence: CASSLSSRGDYGYTF. CDR3 coding DNA: TGTGCCAGCAGTTTGAGTAGCAGGGGGGACTATGGCTACACCTTC.